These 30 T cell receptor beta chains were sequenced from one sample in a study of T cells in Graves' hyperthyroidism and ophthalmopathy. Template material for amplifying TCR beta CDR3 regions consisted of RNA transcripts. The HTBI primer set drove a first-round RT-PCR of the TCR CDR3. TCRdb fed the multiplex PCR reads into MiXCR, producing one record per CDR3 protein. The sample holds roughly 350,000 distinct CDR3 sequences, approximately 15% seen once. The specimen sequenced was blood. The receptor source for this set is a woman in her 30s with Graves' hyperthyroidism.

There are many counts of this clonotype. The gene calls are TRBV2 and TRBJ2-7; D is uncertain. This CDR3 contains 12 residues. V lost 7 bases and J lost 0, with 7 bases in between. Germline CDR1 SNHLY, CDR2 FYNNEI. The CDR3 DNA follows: TGTGCCAGCAAGGGCAGCTCCTACGAGCAGTACTTC. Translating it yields CASKGSSYEQYF.

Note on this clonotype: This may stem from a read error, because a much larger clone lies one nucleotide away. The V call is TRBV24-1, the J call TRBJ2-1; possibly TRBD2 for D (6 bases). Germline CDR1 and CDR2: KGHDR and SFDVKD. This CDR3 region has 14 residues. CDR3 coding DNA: TGTGTCGGTGAGTTGCGGGGATCCCCCAATGAGCAGTTCTTC. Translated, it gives CVGELRGSPNEQFF.

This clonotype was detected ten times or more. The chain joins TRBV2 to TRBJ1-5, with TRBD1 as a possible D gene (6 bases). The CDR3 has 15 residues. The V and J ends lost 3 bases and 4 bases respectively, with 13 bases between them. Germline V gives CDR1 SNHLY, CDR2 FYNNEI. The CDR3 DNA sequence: TGTGCCAGCAGTGAGCGGGGGGCCGAGAATCAGCCCCAGCATTTT. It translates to CASSERGAENQPQHF.

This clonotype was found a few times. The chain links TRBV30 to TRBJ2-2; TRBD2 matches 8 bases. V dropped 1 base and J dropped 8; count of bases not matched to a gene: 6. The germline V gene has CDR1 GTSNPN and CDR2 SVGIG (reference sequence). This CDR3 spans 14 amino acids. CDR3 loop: CAWSGSGVRGELFF. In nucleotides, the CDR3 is TGTGCCTGGAGTGGTAGCGGGGTCCGGGGGGAGCTGTTTTTT.

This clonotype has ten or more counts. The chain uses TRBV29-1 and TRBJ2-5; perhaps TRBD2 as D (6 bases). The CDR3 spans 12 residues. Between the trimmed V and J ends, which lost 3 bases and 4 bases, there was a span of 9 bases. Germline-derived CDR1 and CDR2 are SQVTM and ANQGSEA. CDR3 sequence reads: CSVDDGGETQYF. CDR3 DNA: TGCAGCGTTGATGACGGGGGAGAGACCCAGTACTTC.

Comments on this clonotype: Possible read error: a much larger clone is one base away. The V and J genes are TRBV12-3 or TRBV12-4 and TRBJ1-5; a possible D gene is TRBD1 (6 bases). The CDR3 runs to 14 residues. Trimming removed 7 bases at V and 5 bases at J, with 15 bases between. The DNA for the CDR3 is TGTGCCAGCACTCAAAGGGGGGCCGATCAGCCCCAGCATTTT. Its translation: CASTQRGADQPQHF.

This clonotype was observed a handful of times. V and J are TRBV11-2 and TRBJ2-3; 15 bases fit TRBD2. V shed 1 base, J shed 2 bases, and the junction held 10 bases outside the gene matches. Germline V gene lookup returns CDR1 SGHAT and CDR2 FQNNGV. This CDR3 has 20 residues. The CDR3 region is CASSLGGLAGGFITTDTQYF. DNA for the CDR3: TGTGCCAGCAGCTTAGGGGGACTAGCGGGAGGCTTCATCACCACAGATACGCAGTATTTT.

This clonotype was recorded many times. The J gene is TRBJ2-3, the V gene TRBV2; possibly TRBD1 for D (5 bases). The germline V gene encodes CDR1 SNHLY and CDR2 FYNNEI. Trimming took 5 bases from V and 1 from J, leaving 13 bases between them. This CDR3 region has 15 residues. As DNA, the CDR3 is TGTGCCAGCAGTTCGGACATTTTGGGCACAGATACGCAGTATTTT. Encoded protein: CASSSDILGTDTQYF.

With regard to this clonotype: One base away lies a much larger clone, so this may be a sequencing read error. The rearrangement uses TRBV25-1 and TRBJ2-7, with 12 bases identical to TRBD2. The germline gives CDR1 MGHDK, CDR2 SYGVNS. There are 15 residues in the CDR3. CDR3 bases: TGTGCCAGAAGTGAAGGACTAGCGGGAACTTACGAGCAGTACTTC. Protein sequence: CARSEGLAGTYEQYF.

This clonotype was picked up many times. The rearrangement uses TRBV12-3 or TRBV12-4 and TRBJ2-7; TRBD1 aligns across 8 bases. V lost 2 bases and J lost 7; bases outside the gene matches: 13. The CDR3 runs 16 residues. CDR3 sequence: CASSLIGTGASSEQYF. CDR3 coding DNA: TGTGCCAGCAGTTTAATCGGGACAGGCGCATCCTCGGAGCAGTACTTC.

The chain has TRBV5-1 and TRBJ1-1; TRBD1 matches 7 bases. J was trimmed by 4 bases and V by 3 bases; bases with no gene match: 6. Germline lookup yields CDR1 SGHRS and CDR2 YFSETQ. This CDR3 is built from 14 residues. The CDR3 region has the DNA TGCGCCAGCAGCTCCCAGACAGGGAGCACTGAAGCTTTCTTT. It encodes CASSSQTGSTEAFF. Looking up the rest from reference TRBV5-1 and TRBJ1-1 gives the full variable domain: KAGVTQTPRYLIKTRGQQVTLSCSPISGHRSVSWYQQTPGQGLQFLFEYFSETQRNKGNFPGRFSGRQFSNSRSEMNVSTLELGDSALYLCASSSQTGSTEAFFGQGTRLTVV.

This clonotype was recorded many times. CDR3 DNA: TGTGCCTGGTTGACCGCCTCGAACTATGGCTACACCTTC. It translates to CAWLTASNYGYTF. V gene TRBV30 combines with J gene TRBJ1-2; D unclear. This CDR3 contains 13 residues. Germline V gives CDR1 GTSNPN, CDR2 SVGIG (reference sequence). V was cut by 5 bases and J by 2 bases, with 12 bases left in between.

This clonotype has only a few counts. The CDR3 spells CASSLAVEQEAFF. CDR3 nucleotides: TGTGCCAGCAGCTTAGCGGTGGAACAAGAAGCTTTCTTT. The chain recombines TRBV7-9 with TRBJ1-1; D gene unclear. Germline CDR1 is SEHNR and CDR2 is FQNEAQ (reference sequence). The CDR3 covers 13 residues. V was clipped by 0 bases and J by 8 bases, with 10 bases between them.

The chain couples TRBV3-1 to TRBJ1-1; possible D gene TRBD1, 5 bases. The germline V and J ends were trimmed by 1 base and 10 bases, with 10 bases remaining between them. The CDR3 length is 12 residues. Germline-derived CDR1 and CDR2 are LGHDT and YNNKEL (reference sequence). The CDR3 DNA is TGTGCCAGCAGCCAAGGCGACAGATCAGCTTTCTTT. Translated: CASSQGDRSAFF.

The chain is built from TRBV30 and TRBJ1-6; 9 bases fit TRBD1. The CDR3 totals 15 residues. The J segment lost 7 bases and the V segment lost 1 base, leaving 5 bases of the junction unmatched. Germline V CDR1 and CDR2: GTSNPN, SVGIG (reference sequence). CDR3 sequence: CAWSAFGQGNSPLHF. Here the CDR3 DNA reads TGTGCCTGGAGTGCCTTCGGACAGGGGAATTCACCCCTCCACTTT.

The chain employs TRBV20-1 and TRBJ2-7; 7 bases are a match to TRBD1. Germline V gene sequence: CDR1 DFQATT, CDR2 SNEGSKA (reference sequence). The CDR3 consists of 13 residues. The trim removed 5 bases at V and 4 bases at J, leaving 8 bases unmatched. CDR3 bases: TGCAGTGCTCAGGGGGTCCTGCCTTACGAGCAGTACTTC. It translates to CSAQGVLPYEQYF.

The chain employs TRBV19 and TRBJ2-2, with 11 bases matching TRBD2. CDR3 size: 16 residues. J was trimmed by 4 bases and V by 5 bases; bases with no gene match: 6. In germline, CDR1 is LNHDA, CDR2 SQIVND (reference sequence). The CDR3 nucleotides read TGTGCCAGTAGTCCAACTAGCGGGGGACTCACCGGGGAGCTGTTTTTT. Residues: CASSPTSGGLTGELFF.

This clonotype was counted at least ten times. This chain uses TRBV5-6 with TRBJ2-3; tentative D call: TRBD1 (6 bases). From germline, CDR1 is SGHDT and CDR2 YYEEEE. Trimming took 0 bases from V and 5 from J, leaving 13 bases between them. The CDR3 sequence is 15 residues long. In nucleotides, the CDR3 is TGTGCCAGCAGCTTGGTAGGGGGATCAGGAGATACGCAGTATTTT. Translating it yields CASSLVGGSGDTQYF.

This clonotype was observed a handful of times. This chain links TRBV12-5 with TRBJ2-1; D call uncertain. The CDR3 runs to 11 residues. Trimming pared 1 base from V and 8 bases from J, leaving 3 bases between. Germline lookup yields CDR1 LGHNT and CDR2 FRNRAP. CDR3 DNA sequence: TGTGCTAGTGGTTTGGGGGATGAGCAGTTCTTC. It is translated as CASGLGDEQFF.

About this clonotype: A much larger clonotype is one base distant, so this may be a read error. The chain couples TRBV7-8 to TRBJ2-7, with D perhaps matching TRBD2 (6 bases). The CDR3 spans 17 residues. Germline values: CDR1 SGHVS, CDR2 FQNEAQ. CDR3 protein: CANSLDPRVPGGYEQYF. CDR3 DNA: TGTGCCAACAGCTTAGACCCGAGGGTCCCCGGGGGATACGAGCAGTACTTC.

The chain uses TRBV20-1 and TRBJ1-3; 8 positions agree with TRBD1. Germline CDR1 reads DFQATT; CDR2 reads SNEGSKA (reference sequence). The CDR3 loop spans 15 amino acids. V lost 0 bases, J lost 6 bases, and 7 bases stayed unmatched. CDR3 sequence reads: CSAREPTGALNTIYF. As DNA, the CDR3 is TGCAGTGCTAGAGAACCGACAGGGGCCCTAAACACCATATATTTT.

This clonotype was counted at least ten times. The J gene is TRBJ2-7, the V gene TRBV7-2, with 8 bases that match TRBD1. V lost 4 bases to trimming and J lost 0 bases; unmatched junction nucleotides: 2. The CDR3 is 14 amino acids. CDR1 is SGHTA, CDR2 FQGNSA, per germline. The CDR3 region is CASSWDRISYEQYF. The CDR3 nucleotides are TGTGCCAGCAGCTGGGACAGGATCTCCTACGAGCAGTACTTC.

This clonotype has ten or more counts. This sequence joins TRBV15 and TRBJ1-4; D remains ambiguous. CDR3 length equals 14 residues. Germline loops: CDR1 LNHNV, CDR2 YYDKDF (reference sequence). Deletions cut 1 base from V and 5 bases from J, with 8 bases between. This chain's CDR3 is CATSRVTVNEKLFF. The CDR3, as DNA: TGTGCCACCAGCAGAGTGACGGTAAATGAAAAACTGTTTTTT. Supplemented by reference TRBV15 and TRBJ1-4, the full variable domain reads DAMVIQNPRYQVTQFGKPVTLSCSQTLNHNVMYWYQQKSSQAPKLLFHYYDKDFNNEADTPDNFQSRRPNTSFCFLDIRSPGLGDTAMYLCATSRVTVNEKLFFGSGTQLSVL.

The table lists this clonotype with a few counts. The CDR3 nucleotides are TGTGCCAGCAGCGCGAGAGCCGGGACTAGCGACTACAATGAGCAGTTCTTC. Its translation: CASSARAGTSDYNEQFF. The V call is TRBV11-2, the J call TRBJ2-1; 10 bases fit TRBD2. The germline gives CDR1 SGHAT, CDR2 FQNNGV. J gave up 3 bases and V 5 bases, and 10 bases lay outside the gene matches. The CDR3 sequence is 17 residues long. Based on the CDR3 plus reference TRBV11-2 and TRBJ2-1, the full variable domain is EAGVAQSPRYKIIEKRQSVAFWCNPISGHATLYWYQQILGQGPKLLIQFQNNGVVDDSQLPKDRFSAERLKGVDSTLKIQPAKLEDSAVYLCASSARAGTSDYNEQFFGPGTRLTVL.

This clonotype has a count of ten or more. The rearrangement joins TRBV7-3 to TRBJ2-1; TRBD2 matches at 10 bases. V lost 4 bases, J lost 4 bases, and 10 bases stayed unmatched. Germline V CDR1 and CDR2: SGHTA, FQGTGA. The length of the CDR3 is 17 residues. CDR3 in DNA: TGTGCCAGCAGCTCCGAACCGGGACTAGCGCGGTACAATGAGCAGTTCTTC. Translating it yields CASSSEPGLARYNEQFF.

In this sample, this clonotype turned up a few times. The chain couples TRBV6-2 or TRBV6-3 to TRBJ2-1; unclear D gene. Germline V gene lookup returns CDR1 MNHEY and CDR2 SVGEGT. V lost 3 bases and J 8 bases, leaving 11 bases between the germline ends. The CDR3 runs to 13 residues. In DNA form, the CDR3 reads TGTGCCAGCAGTTATGGGATAGCCTATGAGCAGTTCTTC. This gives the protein CASSYGIAYEQFF.

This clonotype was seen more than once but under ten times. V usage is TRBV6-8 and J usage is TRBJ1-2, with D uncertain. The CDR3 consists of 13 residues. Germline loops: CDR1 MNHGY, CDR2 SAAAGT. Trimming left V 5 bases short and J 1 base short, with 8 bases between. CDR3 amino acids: CASSLGNNYGYTF. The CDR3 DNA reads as TGTGCCAGCAGTCTAGGGAATAACTATGGCTACACCTTC.

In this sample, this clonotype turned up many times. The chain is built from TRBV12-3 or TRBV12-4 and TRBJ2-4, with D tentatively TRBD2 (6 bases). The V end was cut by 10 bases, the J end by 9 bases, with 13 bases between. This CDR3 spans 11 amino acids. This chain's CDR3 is CAISVGGIQYF. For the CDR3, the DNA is TGTGCCATCTCCGTCGGGGGCATTCAGTACTTC.

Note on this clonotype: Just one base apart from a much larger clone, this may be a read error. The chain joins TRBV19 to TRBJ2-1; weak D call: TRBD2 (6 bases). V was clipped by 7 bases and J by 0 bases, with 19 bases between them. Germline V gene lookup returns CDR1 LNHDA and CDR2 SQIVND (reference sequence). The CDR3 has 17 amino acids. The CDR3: CASNMRSGGSSYNEQFF. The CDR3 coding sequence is TGTGCCAGTAATATGAGAAGCGGAGGGAGCTCCTACAATGAGCAGTTCTTC.

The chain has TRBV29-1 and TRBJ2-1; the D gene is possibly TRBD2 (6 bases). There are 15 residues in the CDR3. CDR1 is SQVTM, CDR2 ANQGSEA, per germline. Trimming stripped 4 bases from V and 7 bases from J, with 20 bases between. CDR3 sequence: CSVAGTLSRANEQFF. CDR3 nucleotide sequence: TGCAGCGTTGCCGGGACTCTTTCGAGGGCGAATGAGCAGTTCTTC.